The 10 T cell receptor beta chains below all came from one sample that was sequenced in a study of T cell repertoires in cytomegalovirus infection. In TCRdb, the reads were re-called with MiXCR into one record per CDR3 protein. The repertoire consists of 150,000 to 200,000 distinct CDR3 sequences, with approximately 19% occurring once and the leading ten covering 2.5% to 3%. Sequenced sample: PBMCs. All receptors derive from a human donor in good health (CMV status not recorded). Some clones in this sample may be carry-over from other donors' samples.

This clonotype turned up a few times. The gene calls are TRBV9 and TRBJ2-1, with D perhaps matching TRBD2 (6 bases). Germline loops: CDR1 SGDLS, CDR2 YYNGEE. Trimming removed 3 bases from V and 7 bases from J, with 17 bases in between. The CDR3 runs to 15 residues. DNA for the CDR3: TGTGCCAGCAGCGCCACGGGACTTGCGGGGAATGAGCAGTTCTTC. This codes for CASSATGLAGNEQFF.

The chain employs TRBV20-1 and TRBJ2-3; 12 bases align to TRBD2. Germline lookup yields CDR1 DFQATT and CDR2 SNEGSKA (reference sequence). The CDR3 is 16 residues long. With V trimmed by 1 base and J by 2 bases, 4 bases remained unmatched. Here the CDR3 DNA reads TGCAGTGCTAGAGGACTAGCGGGGGAGTACACAGATACGCAGTATTTT. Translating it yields CSARGLAGEYTDTQYF.

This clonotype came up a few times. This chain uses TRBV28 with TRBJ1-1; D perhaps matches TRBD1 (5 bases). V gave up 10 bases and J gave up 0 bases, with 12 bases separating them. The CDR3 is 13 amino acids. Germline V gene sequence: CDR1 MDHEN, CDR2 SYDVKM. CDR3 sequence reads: CATVTELNTEAFF. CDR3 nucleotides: TGTGCCACTGTGACAGAATTGAACACTGAAGCTTTCTTT. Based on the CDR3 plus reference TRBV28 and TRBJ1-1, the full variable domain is DVKVTQSSRYLVKRTGEKVFLECVQDMDHENMFWYRQDPGLGLRLIYFSYDVKMKEKGDIPEGYSVSREKKERFSLILESASTNQTSMYLCATVTELNTEAFFGQGTRLTVV.

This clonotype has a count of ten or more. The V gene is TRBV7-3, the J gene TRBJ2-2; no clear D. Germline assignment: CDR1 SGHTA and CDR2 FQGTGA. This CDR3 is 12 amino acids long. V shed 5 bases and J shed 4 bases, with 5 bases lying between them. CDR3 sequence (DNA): TGTGCCAGCAGCCAGAGCACCGGGGAGCTGTTTTTT. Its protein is CASSQSTGELFF.

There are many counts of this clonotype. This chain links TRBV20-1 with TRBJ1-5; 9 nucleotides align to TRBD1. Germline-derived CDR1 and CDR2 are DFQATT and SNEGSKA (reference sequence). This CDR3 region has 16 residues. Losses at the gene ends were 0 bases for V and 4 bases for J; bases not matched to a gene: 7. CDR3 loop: CSARDGGQGLNQPQHF. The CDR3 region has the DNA TGCAGTGCTAGAGATGGGGGACAGGGTCTAAATCAGCCCCAGCATTTT.

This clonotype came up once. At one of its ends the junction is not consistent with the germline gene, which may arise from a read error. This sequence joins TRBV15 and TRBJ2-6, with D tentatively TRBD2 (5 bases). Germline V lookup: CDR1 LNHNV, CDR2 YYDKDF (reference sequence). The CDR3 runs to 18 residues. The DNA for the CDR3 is TGTGTCACCAGCAGAGGAGGCAGGTCCAGCTCTGGGGCCAACGTCCTGACTTTC. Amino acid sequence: CVTSRGGRSSSGANVLTF.

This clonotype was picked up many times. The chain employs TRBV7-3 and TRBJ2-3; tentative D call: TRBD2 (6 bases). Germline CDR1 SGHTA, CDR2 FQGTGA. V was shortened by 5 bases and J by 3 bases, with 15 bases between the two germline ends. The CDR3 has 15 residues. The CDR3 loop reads CASSRGTSRTDTQYF. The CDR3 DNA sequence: TGTGCCAGCAGCCGCGGCACTAGCAGAACAGATACGCAGTATTTT.

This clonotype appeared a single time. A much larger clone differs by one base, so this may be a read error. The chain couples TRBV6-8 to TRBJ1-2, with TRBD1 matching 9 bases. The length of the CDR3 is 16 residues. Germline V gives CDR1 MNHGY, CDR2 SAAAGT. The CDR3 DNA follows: TGTGTCAGCAGTTACTCCGGGACAGGGCCCCTCTATGGCTACACCTTC. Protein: CVSSYSGTGPLYGYTF.

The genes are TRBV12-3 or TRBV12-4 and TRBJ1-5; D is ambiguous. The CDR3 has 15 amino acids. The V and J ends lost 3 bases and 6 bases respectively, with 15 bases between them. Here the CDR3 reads CASSFPPPNGQPQHF. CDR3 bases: TGTGCCAGCAGTTTCCCCCCCCCTAATGGTCAGCCCCAGCATTTT.

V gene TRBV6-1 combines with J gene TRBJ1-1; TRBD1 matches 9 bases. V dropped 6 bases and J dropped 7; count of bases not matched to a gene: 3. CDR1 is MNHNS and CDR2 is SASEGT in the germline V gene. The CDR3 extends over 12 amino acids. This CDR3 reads CASSETGGEAFF. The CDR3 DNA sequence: TGTGCCAGCAGCGAGACAGGGGGTGAAGCTTTCTTT.